This TCR beta chain originates from a study of neurological immune-mediated disorders. Points from the study as a whole: It was the repertoires of 18 of 34 multiple sclerosis patients that phylogenetic grouping placed in one related-CDR3 cluster, which is a possible signature. There was no clinical or MRI feature that was associated with the multiple sclerosis repertoire cluster.

From 2 million PBMCs stored at -80 C, the unsorted libraries were generated. Concerning this clonotype itself: Antigen specificity is unknown.

The ends lost 5 bases at V and 4 bases at J; junction bases unmatched: 16. The CDR3 extends over 18 amino acids. Germline lookup yields CDR1 SGHRS and CDR2 YFSETQ. By 5'RACE with 10-nucleotide random UMIs, the cDNA was made. One entry per CDR3 protein results from TCRdb running MiXCR on the 5' RACE reads. Among 81,000 or so distinct CDR3 sequences listed, less than 5.5% were seen once. Input material: PBMCs. V and J are TRBV5-1 and TRBJ2-1; 9 nucleotides agree with TRBD2. The source is a woman between 25 and 40 years old with multiple sclerosis. CDR3 protein: CASSLGNLLAGLYNEQFF. The CDR3 DNA follows: TGCGCCAGCAGTCTAGGCAATCTTCTAGCGGGACTGTACAATGAGCAGTTCTTC.